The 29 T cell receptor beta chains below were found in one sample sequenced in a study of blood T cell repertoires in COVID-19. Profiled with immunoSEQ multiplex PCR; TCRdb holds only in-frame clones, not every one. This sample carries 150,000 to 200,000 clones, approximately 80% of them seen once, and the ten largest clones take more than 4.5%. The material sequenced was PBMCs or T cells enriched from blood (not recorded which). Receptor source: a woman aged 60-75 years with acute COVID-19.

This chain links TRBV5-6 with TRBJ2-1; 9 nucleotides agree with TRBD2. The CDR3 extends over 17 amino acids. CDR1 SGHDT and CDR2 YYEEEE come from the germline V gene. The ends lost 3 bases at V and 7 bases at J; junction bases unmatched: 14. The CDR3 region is CASSSGEREASWNEQFF. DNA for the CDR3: TGTGCCAGCAGCTCGGGGGAGCGGGAGGCCTCTTGGAATGAGCAGTTCTTC.

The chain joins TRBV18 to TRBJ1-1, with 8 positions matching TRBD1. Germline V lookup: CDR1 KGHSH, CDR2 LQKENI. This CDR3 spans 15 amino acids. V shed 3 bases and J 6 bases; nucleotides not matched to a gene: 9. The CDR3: CASSPPTGGRAEAFF. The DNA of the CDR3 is TGTGCCAGCTCACCCCCCACAGGGGGGCGGGCTGAAGCTTTCTTT.

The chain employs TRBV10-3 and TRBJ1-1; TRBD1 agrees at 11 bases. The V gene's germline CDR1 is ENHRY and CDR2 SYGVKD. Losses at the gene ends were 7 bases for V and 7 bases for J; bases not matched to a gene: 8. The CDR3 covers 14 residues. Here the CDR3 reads CAINSGTGGSEAFF. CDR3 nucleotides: TGTGCCATCAATTCCGGGACAGGGGGAAGTGAAGCTTTCTTT.

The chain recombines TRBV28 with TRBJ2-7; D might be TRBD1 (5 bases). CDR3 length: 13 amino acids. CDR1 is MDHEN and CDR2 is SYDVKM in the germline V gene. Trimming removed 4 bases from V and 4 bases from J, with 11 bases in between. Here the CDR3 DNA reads TGTGCCAGCAGTTCCAGGGTTTTGTACGAGCAGTACGTC. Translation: CASSSRVLYEQYV.

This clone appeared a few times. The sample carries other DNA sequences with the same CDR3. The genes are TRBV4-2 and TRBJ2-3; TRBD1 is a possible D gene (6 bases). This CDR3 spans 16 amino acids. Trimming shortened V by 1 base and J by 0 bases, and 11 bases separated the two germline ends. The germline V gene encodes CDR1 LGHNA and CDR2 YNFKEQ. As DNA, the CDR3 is TGTGCCAGCAGCCAAGGGGTAGGGGGAAGCACAGATACGCAGTATTTT. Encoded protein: CASSQGVGGSTDTQYF.

CDR3 DNA sequence: TGTGCCAGCAGCTTAGGATACGGGTCAGGGTCCCCTTATGGCTACACCTTC. It codes for CASSLGYGSGSPYGYTF. V is TRBV7-2 and J is TRBJ1-2, with TRBD1 as a possible D gene (5 bases). The CDR3 sequence is 17 residues long. Trimming removed 1 base from V and 5 bases from J, with 20 bases in between. CDR1 and CDR2 (germline): SGHTA, FQGNSA.

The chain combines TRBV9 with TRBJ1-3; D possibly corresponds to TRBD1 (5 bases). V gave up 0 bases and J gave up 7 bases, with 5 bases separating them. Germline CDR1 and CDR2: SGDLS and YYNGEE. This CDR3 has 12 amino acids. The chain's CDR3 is CASSVGGNTIYF. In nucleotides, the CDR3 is TGTGCCAGCAGCGTAGGGGGCAACACCATATATTTT.

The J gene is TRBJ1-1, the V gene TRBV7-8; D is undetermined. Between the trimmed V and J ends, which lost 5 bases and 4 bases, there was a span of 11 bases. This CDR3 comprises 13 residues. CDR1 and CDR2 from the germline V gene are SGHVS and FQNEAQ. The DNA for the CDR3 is TGTGCCAGCAGCCAATGGGAGGCCACTGAAGCTTTCTTT. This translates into CASSQWEATEAFF. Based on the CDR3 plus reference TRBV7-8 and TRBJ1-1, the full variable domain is GAGVSQSPRYKVAKRGQDVALRCDPISGHVSLFWYQQALGQGPEFLTYFQNEAQLDKSGLPSDRFFAERPEGSVSTLKIQRTQQEDSAVYLCASSQWEATEAFFGQGTRLTVV.

Written as DNA, the CDR3 is TGCGCCAGCAGCCAAGATGCGGCTAGAGCGCAGTATTTT. Protein: CASSQDAARAQYF. The chain recombines TRBV4-3 with TRBJ2-3; D is ambiguous. Germline lookup yields CDR1 LGHNA and CDR2 YSLEER. Trimming removed 0 bases at V and 10 bases at J, with 11 bases between. This CDR3 has 13 residues.

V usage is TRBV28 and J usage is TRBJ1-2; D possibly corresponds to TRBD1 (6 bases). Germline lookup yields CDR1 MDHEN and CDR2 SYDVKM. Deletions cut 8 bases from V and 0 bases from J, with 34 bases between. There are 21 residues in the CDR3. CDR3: CASVLGGVGQHPDQANYGYTF. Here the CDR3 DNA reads TGTGCCAGCGTTCTAGGGGGGGTTGGACAGCACCCAGATCAAGCTAACTATGGCTACACCTTC.

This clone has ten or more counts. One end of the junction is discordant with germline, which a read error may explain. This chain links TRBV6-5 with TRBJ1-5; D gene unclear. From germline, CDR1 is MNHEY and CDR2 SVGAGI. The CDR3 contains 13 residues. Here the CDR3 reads CASMPERNQPQHF. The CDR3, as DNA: TGTGCTAGCATGCCAGAACGCAATCAGCCCCAGCATTTT.

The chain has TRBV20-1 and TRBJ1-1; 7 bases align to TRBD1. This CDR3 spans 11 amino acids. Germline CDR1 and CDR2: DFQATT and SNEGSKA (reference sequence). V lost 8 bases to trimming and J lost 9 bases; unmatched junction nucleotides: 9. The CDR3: CSWDSVRKAFF. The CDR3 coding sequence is TGCAGTTGGGACAGCGTGAGGAAAGCTTTCTTT.

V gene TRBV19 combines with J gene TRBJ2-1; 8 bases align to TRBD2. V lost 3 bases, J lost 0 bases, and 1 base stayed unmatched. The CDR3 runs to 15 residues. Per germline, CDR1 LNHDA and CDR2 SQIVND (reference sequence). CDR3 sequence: CASSMSGSSYNEQFF. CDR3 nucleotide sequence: TGTGCCAGTAGTATGAGCGGGAGCTCCTACAATGAGCAGTTCTTC.

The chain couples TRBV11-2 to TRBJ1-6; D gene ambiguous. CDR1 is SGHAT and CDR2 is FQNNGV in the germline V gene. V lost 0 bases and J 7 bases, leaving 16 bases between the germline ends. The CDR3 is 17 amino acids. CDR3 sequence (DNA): TGTGCCAGCAGCTTAGATACCAGACGAGCGGACAATTCACCCCTCCACTTT. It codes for CASSLDTRRADNSPLHF.

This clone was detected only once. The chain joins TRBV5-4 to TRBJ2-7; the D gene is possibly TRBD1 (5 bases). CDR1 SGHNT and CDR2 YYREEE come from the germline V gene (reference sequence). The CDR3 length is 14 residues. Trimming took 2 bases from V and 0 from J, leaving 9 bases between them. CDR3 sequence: CASSFETDSYEQYF. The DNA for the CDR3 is TGTGCCAGCAGCTTTGAGACAGACTCCTACGAGCAGTACTTC.

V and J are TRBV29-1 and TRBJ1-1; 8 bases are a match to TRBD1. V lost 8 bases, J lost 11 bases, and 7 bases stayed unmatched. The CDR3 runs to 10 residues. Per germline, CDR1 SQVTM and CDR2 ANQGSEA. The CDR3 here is CSSQDRVAFF. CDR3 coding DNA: TGCAGCTCACAGGACAGGGTCGCTTTCTTT.

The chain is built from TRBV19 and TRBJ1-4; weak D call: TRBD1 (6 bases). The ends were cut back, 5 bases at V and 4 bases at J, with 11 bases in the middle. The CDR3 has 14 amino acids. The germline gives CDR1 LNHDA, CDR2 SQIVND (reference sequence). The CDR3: CASSFRQVNEKLFF. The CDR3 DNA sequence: TGTGCCAGTAGTTTTCGACAGGTTAATGAAAAACTGTTTTTT.

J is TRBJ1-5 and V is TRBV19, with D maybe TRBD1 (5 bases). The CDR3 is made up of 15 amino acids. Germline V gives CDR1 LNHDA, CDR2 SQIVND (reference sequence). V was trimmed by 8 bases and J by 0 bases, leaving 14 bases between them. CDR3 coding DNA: TGTGCCAGTCGGCTTGACAGTGTTAGCAATCAGCCCCAGCATTTT. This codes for CASRLDSVSNQPQHF.

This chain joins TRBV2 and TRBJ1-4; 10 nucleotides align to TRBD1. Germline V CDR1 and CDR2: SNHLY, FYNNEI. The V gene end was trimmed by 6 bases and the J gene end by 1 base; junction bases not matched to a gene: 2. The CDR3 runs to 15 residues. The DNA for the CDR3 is TGTGCCAGCAGCAGGGACAGGGGAACTAATGAAAAACTGTTTTTT. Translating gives CASSRDRGTNEKLFF.

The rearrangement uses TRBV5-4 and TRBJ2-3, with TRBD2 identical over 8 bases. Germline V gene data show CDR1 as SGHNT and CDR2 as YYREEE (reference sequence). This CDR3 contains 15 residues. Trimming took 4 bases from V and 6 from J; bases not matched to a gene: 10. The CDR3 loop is CASSVPGLGGDTQYF. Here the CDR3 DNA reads TGTGCCAGCAGCGTTCCGGGACTAGGGGGGGATACGCAGTATTTT.

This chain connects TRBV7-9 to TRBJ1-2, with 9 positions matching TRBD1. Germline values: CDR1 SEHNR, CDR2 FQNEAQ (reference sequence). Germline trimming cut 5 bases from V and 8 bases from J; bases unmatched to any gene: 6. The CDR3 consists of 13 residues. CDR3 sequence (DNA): TGTGCCAGCAGCAAGACAGGGGGAGGAGGCTACACCTTC. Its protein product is CASSKTGGGGYTF.

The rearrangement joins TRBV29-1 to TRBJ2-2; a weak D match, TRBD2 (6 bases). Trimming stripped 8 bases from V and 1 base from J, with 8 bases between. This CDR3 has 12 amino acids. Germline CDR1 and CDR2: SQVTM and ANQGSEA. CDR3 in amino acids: CSMRGNTGELFF. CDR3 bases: TGCAGCATGCGGGGGAACACCGGGGAGCTGTTTTTT.

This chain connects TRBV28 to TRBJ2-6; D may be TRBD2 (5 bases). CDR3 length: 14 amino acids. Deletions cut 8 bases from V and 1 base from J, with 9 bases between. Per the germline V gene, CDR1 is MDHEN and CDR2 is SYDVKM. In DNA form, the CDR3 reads TGTGCCAGCCAGAGGGTGTCTGGGGCCAACGTCCTGACTTTC. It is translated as CASQRVSGANVLTF.

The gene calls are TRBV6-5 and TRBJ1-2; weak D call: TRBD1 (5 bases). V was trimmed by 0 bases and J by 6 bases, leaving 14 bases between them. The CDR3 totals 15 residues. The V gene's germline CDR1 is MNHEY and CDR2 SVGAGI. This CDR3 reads CASSYSYRINNGYTF. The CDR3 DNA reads TGTGCCAGCAGTTACTCCTACAGGATTAATAATGGCTACACCTTC.

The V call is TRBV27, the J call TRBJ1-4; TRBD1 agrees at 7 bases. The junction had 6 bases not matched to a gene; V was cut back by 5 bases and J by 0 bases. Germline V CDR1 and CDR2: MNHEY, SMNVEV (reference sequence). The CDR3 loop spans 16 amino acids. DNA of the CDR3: TGTGCCAGCAGTAGTGACAGGGCGGCAACTAATGAAAAACTGTTTTTT. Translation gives CASSSDRAATNEKLFF.

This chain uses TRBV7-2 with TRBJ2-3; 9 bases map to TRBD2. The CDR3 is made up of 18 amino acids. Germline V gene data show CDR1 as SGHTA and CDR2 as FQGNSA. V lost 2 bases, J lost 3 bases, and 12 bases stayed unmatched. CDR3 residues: CASSLRIVAGVRTDTQYF. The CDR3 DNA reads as TGTGCCAGCAGCTTAAGGATAGTAGCGGGAGTTAGAACAGATACGCAGTATTTT.

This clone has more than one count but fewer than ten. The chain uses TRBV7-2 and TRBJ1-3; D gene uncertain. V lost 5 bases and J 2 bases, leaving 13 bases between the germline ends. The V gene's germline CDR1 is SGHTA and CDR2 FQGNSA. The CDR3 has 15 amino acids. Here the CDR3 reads CASSASRLAGNTIYF. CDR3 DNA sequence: TGTGCCAGCAGCGCAAGCAGACTTGCTGGAAACACCATATATTTT. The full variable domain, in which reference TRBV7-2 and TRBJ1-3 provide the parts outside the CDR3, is GAGVSQSPSNKVTEKGKDVELRCDPISGHTALYWYRQSLGQGLEFLIYFQGNSAPDKSGLPSDRFSAERTGGSVSTLTIQRTQQEDSAVYLCASSASRLAGNTIYFGEGSWLTVV.

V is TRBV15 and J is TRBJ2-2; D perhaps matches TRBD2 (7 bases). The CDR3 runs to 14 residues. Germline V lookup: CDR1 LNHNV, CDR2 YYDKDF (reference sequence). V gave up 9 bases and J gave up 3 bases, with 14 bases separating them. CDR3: CATMGGPDTGELFF. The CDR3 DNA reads TGTGCCACGATGGGGGGGCCGGACACCGGGGAGCTGTTTTTT.

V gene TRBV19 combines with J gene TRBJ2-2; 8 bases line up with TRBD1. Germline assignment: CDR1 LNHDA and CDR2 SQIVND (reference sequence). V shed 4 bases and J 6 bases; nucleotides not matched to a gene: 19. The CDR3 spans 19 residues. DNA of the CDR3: TGTGCCAGTAGTACACACCGACAGGGGAATTTAATTTGGCCCGGGGAGCTGTTTTTT. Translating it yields CASSTHRQGNLIWPGELFF. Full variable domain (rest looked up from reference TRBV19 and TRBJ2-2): DGGITQSPKYLFRKEGQNVTLSCEQNLNHDAMYWYRQDPGQGLRLIYYSQIVNDFQKGDIAEGYSVSREKKESFPLTVTSAQKNPTAFYLCASSTHRQGNLIWPGELFFGEGSRLTVL.